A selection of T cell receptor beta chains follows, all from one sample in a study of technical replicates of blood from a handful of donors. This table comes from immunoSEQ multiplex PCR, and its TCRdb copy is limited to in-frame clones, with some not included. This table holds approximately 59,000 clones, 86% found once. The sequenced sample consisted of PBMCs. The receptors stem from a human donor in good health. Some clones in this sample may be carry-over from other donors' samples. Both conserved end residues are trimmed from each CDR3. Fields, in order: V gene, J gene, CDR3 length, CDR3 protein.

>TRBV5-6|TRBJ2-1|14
ASSLTGLARHNEQF
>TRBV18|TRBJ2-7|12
ASSPLGQKGEQY
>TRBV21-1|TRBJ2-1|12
ASNLRADYNEQF
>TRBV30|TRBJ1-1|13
AWIRTGGVDTEAF
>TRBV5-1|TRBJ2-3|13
ASSLAAGGADTQY
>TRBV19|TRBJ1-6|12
ASSGQGSNSPLH
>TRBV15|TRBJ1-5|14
ATSRGVPDSNQPQH
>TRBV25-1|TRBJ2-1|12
ASSPGGLVNEQF
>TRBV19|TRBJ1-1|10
ASRRPNTEAF
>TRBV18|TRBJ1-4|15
ASSSLNDSLYNEKLF
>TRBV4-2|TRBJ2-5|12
ASSQEKEGRTQY
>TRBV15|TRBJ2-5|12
ATSPAGGSETQY
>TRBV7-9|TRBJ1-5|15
ASSLDRGQGGNQPQH
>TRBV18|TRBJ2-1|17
ASSPPGTSGSINYNEQF
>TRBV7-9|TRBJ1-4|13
ASSLPTETNEKLF
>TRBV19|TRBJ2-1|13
ASSIGRGNYNEQF
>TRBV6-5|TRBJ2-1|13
ASSLAGLGYNEQF
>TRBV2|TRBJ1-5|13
ASRRDRNSNQPQH
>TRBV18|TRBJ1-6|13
ASSPGQGNDSPLH
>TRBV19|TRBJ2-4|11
ASTEATKNIQY
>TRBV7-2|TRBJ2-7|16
ASSLGGPGTSGIHEQY
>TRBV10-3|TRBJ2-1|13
AIYEGTGARNEQF
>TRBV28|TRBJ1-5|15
ASRLAGVLGDNQPQH
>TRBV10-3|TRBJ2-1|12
AITIGTTFNEQF
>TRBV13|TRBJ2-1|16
ASSLESGLAGGFYEQF